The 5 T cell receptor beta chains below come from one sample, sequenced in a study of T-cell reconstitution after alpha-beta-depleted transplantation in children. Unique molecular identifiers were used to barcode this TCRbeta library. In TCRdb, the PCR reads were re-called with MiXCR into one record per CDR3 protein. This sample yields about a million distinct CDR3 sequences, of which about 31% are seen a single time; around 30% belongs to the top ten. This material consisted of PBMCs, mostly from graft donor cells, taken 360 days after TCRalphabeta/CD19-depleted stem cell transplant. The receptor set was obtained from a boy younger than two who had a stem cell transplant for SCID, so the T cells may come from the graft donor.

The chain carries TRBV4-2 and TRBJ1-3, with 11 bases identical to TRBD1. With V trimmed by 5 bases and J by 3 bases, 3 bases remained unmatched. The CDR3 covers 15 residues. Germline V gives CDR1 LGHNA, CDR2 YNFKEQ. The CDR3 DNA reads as TGTGCCAGCAGCTGGACAGGGGGCGATGGAAACACCATATATTTT. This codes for CASSWTGGDGNTIYF.

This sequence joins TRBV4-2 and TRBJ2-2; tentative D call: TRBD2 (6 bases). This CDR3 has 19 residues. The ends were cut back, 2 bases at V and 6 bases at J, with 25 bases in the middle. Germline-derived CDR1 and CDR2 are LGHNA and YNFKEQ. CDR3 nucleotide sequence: TGTGCCAGCAGCCAACCATTTCTCGAGGCGACTGTAGCGGCCGGGGAGCTGTTTTTT. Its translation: CASSQPFLEATVAAGELFF.

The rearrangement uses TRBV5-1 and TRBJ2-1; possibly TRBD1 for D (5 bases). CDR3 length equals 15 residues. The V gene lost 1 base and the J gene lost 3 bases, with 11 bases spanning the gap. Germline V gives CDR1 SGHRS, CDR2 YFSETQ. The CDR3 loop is CASSLPQGYYNEQFF. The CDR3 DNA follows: TGCGCCAGCAGCTTGCCCCAGGGCTACTACAATGAGCAGTTCTTC.

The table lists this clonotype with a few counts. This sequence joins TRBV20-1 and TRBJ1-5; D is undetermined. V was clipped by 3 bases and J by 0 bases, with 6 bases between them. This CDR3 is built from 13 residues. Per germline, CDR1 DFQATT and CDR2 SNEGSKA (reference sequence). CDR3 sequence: CSARWSSNQPQHF. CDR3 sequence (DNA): TGCAGTGCTAGGTGGAGTAGCAATCAGCCCCAGCATTTT.

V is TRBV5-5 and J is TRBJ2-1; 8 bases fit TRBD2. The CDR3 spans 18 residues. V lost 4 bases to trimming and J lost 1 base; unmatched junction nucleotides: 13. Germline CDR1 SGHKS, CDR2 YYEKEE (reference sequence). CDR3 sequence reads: CASSVPPFGGGSYNEQFF. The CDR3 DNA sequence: TGTGCCAGCAGCGTCCCGCCTTTTGGCGGGGGGTCCTACAATGAGCAGTTCTTC.